This T cell receptor beta chain is drawn from a study of CD8 T cells in ankylosing spondylitis. The study's findings and limits: The study identified a TCR beta motif of fewer than 10 highly homologous variants that appeared characteristic of ankylosing spondylitis blood. Significant enrichment of disease-linked clones was reportedly seen in matched ankylosing spondylitis synovial fluid. The disease-linked clones had a CD8+ phenotype and low blood frequencies.

Generation of TCR beta libraries employed quantitative 5'-RACE incorporating molecular barcodes. TCRdb passed the 5' RACE reads through MiXCR, listing each CDR3 protein once. The table lists just under 350,000 distinct CDR3 sequences, roughly 15% of them singletons. Per germline, CDR1 SGHRS and CDR2 YFSETQ. V lost 4 bases, J lost 6 bases, and 6 bases stayed unmatched. This CDR3 has 14 amino acids. Note on this clonotype: Its antigen is not known.

This clonotype was obtained from a male donor with ankylosing spondylitis or in good health (not recorded which). The chain links TRBV5-1 to TRBJ2-1; the match to TRBD2 covers 8 bases. The sequenced sample consisted of blood, either unsorted or a sorted T cell fraction (not recorded which). CDR3 amino acids: CASSPGGPRNEQFF. CDR3 DNA: TGCGCCAGCAGCCCGGGAGGGCCACGCAATGAGCAGTTCTTC.